This passage covers 8 T cell receptor beta chains from one sample sequenced in a study of cytotoxic CD8 clonotypes in ibrutinib-treated CLL. The table came from immunoSEQ multiplex PCR; TCRdb's copy has only in-frame clones and leaves some out. The sample contains approximately 130,000 clones, 84% of which appear only once. Sequenced here: PBMCs, sampled after 24 months of ibrutinib treatment. These receptors all stem from a human donor with chronic lymphocytic leukemia.

The table lists this clone with a count of one. The chain couples TRBV7-2 to TRBJ1-1; D gene unclear. Germline values: CDR1 SGHTA, CDR2 FQGNSA. CDR3 size: 13 residues. V lost 5 bases and J lost 1, with 8 bases in between. CDR3 sequence (DNA): TGTGCCAGCAGCAACGGTGGGAACACTGAAGCTTTCTTT. Its protein is CASSNGGNTEAFF. Using reference TRBV7-2 and TRBJ1-1 for the parts outside the CDR3, the full variable domain is GAGVSQSPSNKVTEKGKDVELRCDPISGHTALYWYRQSLGQGLEFLIYFQGNSAPDKSGLPSDRFSAERTGGSVSTLTIQRTQQEDSAVYLCASSNGGNTEAFFGQGTRLTVV.

The gene calls are TRBV28 and TRBJ1-5; D unclear. This CDR3 comprises 13 residues. The germline gives CDR1 MDHEN, CDR2 SYDVKM. Trimming pared 10 bases from V and 6 bases from J, leaving 16 bases between. CDR3 residues: CATSKGGGQPQHF. CDR3 DNA sequence: TGTGCCACCTCTAAAGGCGGTGGTCAGCCCCAGCATTTT.

The chain has TRBV5-4 and TRBJ1-1; D unresolved. This CDR3 is 12 amino acids long. The germline CDR1 and CDR2 sequences are SGHNT and YYREEE (reference sequence). V was cut by 2 bases and J by 7 bases, with 9 bases left in between. CDR3 coding DNA: TGTGCCAGCAGCTTATTACCAGATGAAGCTTTCTTT. This sequence encodes CASSLLPDEAFF.

The chain has TRBV19 and TRBJ2-1; TRBD1 is a possible D gene (6 bases). CDR1 is LNHDA and CDR2 is SQIVND in the germline V gene (reference sequence). V lost 4 bases and J lost 14, with 12 bases in between. The CDR3 length is 11 residues. CDR3 nucleotides: TGTGCCAGTAGTAAACAGGGTATGGAGTTCTTC. Its translation is CASSKQGMEFF.

This clone appeared a single time. V usage is TRBV7-9 and J usage is TRBJ1-4, with 8 bases fitting TRBD1. The ends lost 4 bases at V and 8 bases at J; junction bases unmatched: 9. The CDR3 covers 15 residues. The germline V gene encodes CDR1 SEHNR and CDR2 FQNEAQ (reference sequence). For the CDR3, the DNA is TGTGCCAGCAGCTCCCCCCGGACAGGGTACGAAAAACTGTTTTTT. Protein sequence: CASSSPRTGYEKLFF.

This clone was counted a single time. V usage is TRBV10-3 and J usage is TRBJ2-6; 7 nucleotides match TRBD1. Trimming cost V 8 bases and J 0 bases; bases outside gene matches: 7. Germline CDR1 ENHRY, CDR2 SYGVKD. This CDR3 has 16 amino acids. For the CDR3, the DNA is TGTGCCATCCCCGGGACAGCGAACTCTGGGGCCAACGTCCTGACTTTC. The encoded protein is CAIPGTANSGANVLTF.

The V gene is TRBV11-2, the J gene TRBJ2-2; D possibly matches TRBD1 or TRBD2 (5 bases each). Germline V CDR1 and CDR2: SGHAT, FQNNGV. The V gene lost 4 bases and the J gene lost 5 bases, with 17 bases spanning the gap. This CDR3 has 16 amino acids. The CDR3 spells CASSSGPFALTGELFF. CDR3 bases: TGTGCCAGCAGCTCGGGACCCTTCGCTTTGACCGGGGAGCTGTTTTTT.

The V gene is TRBV15, the J gene TRBJ2-7; tentative D call: TRBD2 (6 bases). The V end was cut by 3 bases, the J end by 7 bases, with 25 bases between. Germline values: CDR1 LNHNV, CDR2 YYDKDF (reference sequence). The CDR3 consists of 17 residues. Here the CDR3 reads CATSSGMAGTVIREQYF. The CDR3 DNA reads TGTGCCACCAGCAGTGGGATGGCCGGGACTGTTATACGTGAGCAGTACTTC.